This passage covers 19 T cell receptor beta chains from one sample sequenced in a study of CD8 T cells in Susac syndrome. Random hexamers were used to reverse transcribe the RNA input (about 0.5 to 1 ug). TCRdb analysed the immunoSEQ multiplex PCR reads with MiXCR anew, one entry per CDR3 protein. The sample includes 75,000 to 95,000 distinct CDR3 sequences, 90% to 95% of them seen just once. The sequenced sample consisted of CD8+ T cells from PBMCs. The receptors shown here come from a human donor with Susac syndrome.

The chain joins TRBV12-3 or TRBV12-4 to TRBJ2-7; no clear D gene. Trimming shortened V by 2 bases and J by 6 bases, and 8 bases separated the two germline ends. The CDR3 extends over 12 amino acids. CDR3 residues: CASSLFGFEQYF. Written as DNA, the CDR3 is TGTGCCAGCAGTTTATTCGGCTTCGAGCAGTACTTC.

This CDR3 reads CASSSPGGPGELFF. CDR3 bases: TGTGCCAGCAGCTCCCCGGGGGGACCCGGGGAGCTGTTTTTT. This rearrangement joins TRBV7-9 to TRBJ2-2; 7 nucleotides align to TRBD2. From germline, CDR1 is SEHNR and CDR2 FQNEAQ (reference sequence). The CDR3 extends over 14 amino acids. After removal of 4 bases from V and 6 bases from J, the junction contained 5 bases not matched to a gene.

J is TRBJ2-2 and V is TRBV7-9, with D possibly TRBD1 on 6 matching bases. Trimming shortened V by 4 bases and J by 5 bases, and 14 bases separated the two germline ends. CDR1 and CDR2 from the germline V gene are SEHNR and FQNEAQ (reference sequence). The CDR3 has 15 residues. The DNA of the CDR3 is TGTGCCAGCAGCTACAGGGCCGGGACAACCGGGGAGCTGTTTTTT. It specifies CASSYRAGTTGELFF. Looking up the rest from reference TRBV7-9 and TRBJ2-2 gives the full variable domain: DTGVSQNPRHKITKRGQNVTFRCDPISEHNRLYWYRQTLGQGPEFLTYFQNEAQLEKSRLLSDRFSAERPKGSFSTLEIQRTEQGDSAMYLCASSYRAGTTGELFFGEGSRLTVL.

The chain recombines TRBV11-2 with TRBJ2-1; TRBD2 aligns across 7 bases. Germline trimming cut 4 bases from V and 2 bases from J; bases unmatched to any gene: 5. The CDR3 totals 15 residues. CDR1 and CDR2 (germline): SGHAT, FQNNGV. The CDR3 loop is CASSSPAGAYNEQFF. In DNA form, the CDR3 reads TGTGCCAGCAGCTCGCCCGCGGGAGCCTACAATGAGCAGTTCTTC.

V and J are TRBV11-2 and TRBJ2-5; 7 nucleotides line up with TRBD1. Germline V lookup: CDR1 SGHAT, CDR2 FQNNGV. The CDR3 loop spans 14 amino acids. The V and J ends lost 6 bases and 6 bases, in that order; junction bases with no gene match: 10. CDR3 amino acids: CASSPEGGGKTQYF. CDR3 DNA sequence: TGTGCCAGCAGTCCCGAAGGGGGCGGAAAGACCCAGTACTTC.

The genes are TRBV5-4 and TRBJ2-3, with 8 bases identical to TRBD2. The CDR3 totals 14 residues. Germline loops: CDR1 SGHNT, CDR2 YYREEE (reference sequence). Germline trimming cut 4 bases from V and 2 bases from J; bases unmatched to any gene: 3. CDR3 nucleotides: TGTGCCAGCAGCGAGCGGGAGTTCACAGATACGCAGTATTTT. It specifies CASSEREFTDTQYF.

The chain carries TRBV20-1 and TRBJ2-7; D is undetermined. The CDR3 loop spans 12 amino acids. Germline V gives CDR1 DFQATT, CDR2 SNEGSKA (reference sequence). V was pared by 3 bases and J by 7 bases, with 13 bases between. The CDR3 here is CSARASGSEQYF. CDR3 nucleotide sequence: TGCAGTGCTAGGGCCTCGGGCTCGGAGCAGTACTTC.

The rearrangement uses TRBV29-1 and TRBJ1-1; D not resolved. The germline V gene encodes CDR1 SQVTM and CDR2 ANQGSEA. The germline V and J ends were trimmed by 4 bases and 4 bases, with 10 bases remaining between them. CDR3 length: 12 residues. The CDR3 loop is CSVGPGATEAFF. For the CDR3, the DNA is TGCAGCGTTGGGCCAGGCGCCACTGAAGCTTTCTTT. Variable domain in full (rest from reference TRBV29-1 and TRBJ1-1): SAVISQKPSRDICQRGTSLTIQCQVDSQVTMMFWYRQQPGQSLTLIATANQGSEATYESGFVIDKFPISRPNLTFSTLTVSNMSPEDSSIYLCSVGPGATEAFFGQGTRLTVV.

The chain employs TRBV29-1 and TRBJ2-2; a possible D gene is TRBD2 (7 bases). The CDR3 runs to 14 residues. Per the germline V gene, CDR1 is SQVTM and CDR2 is ANQGSEA. This chain's CDR3 is CSASRGADTGELFF. CDR3 nucleotide sequence: TGCAGTGCCTCTCGGGGGGCCGACACCGGGGAGCTGTTTTTT.

V gene TRBV12-5 combines with J gene TRBJ1-1, with no clear D. Deletions cut 0 bases from V and 5 bases from J, with 16 bases between. The CDR3 extends over 16 amino acids. Germline lookup yields CDR1 LGHNT and CDR2 FRNRAP. CDR3 in DNA: TGTGCTAGTGGTTTGGTAGGAGGGAGACTTCGGACTGAAGCTTTCTTT. Translation gives CASGLVGGRLRTEAFF.

This clonotype was recorded once. This chain links TRBV6-5 with TRBJ1-1; D may be TRBD1 (5 bases). This CDR3 has 12 amino acids. Germline loops: CDR1 MNHEY, CDR2 SVGAGI. V dropped 0 bases and J dropped 11 bases, with 10 bases sitting between them. The CDR3 nucleotides are TGTGCCAGCAGTTACTCGGGGACTACTGCTTTCTTT. It is translated as CASSYSGTTAFF.

The J gene is TRBJ2-5, the V gene TRBV7-2; possibly TRBD1 for D (5 bases). The CDR3 contains 15 residues. In germline, CDR1 is SGHTA, CDR2 FQGNSA. The ends were cut back, 7 bases at V and 0 bases at J, with 15 bases in the middle. In DNA form, the CDR3 reads TGTGCCAGCACCCCTCGGTCAGGGTACCAAGAGACCCAGTACTTC. Its translation: CASTPRSGYQETQYF.

The rearrangement uses TRBV7-9 and TRBJ2-1; unclear D gene. CDR1 SEHNR and CDR2 FQNEAQ come from the germline V gene (reference sequence). V was shortened by 5 bases and J by 2 bases, with 13 bases between the two germline ends. The CDR3 extends over 15 amino acids. The DNA of the CDR3 is TGTGCCAGCAGCCGATCAGGCATGACCTACAATGAGCAGTTCTTC. It yields the protein CASSRSGMTYNEQFF.

This clonotype was recorded only once. The chain carries TRBV19 and TRBJ2-7; 13 positions agree with TRBD2. The germline V gene has CDR1 LNHDA and CDR2 SQIVND (reference sequence). CDR3 length: 13 residues. Trimming took 11 bases from V and 3 from J; bases not matched to a gene: 4. CDR3 loop: CAHGTSGNYEQYF. For the CDR3, the DNA is TGTGCCCACGGGACTAGCGGGAACTACGAGCAGTACTTC.

The chain combines TRBV7-6 with TRBJ1-2; a possible D gene is TRBD1 (5 bases). The V end was cut by 5 bases, the J end by 3 bases, with 16 bases between. The CDR3 sequence is 15 residues long. Germline CDR1 SGHVS, CDR2 FNYEAQ. The CDR3 DNA reads TGTGCCAGCAGCCCGAGGTCAGGGTTGGACTATGGCTACACCTTC. This sequence encodes CASSPRSGLDYGYTF.

The rearrangement joins TRBV29-1 to TRBJ1-2; 7 bases are shared with TRBD1. The CDR3 is 12 amino acids. Germline values: CDR1 SQVTM, CDR2 ANQGSEA. J gave up 14 bases and V 3 bases, and 12 bases lay outside the gene matches. CDR3 amino acids: CSVDRDSWGVTF. Written as DNA, the CDR3 is TGCAGCGTTGATAGGGACAGCTGGGGGGTAACCTTC.

The genes are TRBV30 and TRBJ1-6, with 7 bases identical to TRBD1. Trimming removed 3 bases from V and 12 bases from J; junction bases left unmatched: 8. The CDR3 runs to 13 residues. Germline-derived CDR1 and CDR2 are GTSNPN and SVGIG (reference sequence). The CDR3 region has the DNA TGTGCCTGGAGACCTGACAGGGACCGACCCCTCCACTTT. Its protein is CAWRPDRDRPLHF.

This chain uses TRBV11-2 with TRBJ1-1; the D gene is possibly TRBD1 (6 bases). The V and J ends lost 8 bases and 1 base respectively, with 20 bases between them. The CDR3 is 16 residues long. The germline gives CDR1 SGHAT, CDR2 FQNNGV. CDR3 protein: CASFPQGGGWNTEAFF. DNA of the CDR3: TGTGCCAGCTTCCCCCAGGGAGGGGGATGGAACACTGAAGCTTTCTTT.

This chain connects TRBV30 to TRBJ1-1, with 10 bases identical to TRBD1. Germline CDR1 is GTSNPN and CDR2 is SVGIG (reference sequence). The CDR3 has 14 residues. Written as DNA, the CDR3 is TGTGGCTCGACAGGGGGCTTTAGGGGCACTGAAGCTTTCTTT. This gives the protein CGSTGGFRGTEAFF.